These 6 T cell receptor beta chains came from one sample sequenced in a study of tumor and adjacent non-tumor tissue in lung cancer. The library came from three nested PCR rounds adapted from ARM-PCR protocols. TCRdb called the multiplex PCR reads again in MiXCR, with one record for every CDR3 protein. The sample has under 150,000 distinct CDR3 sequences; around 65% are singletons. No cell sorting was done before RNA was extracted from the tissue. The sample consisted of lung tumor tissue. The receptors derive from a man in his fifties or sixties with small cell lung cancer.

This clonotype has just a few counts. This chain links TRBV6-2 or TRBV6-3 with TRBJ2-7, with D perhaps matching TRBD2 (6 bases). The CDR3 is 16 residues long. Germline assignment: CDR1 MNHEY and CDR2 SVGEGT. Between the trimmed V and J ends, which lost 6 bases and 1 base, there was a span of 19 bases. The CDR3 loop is CASSGVGLAESYEQYV. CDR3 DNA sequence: TGTGCCAGCAGCGGGGTGGGTTTAGCGGAATCCTACGAGCAGTACGTC.

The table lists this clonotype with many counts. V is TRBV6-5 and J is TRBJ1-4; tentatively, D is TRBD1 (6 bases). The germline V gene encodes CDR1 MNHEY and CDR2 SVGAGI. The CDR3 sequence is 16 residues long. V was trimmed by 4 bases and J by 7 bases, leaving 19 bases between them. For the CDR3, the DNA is TGTGCCAGCAGTTCTATCCGAACACAGGGCAGTGAAAAACTGTTTTTT. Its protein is CASSSIRTQGSEKLFF.

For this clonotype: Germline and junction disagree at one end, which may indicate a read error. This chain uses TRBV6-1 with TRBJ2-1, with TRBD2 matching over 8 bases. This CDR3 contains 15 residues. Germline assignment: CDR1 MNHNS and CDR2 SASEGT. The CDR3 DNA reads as TGTGCCTGCAGATCTACCGGGACTAGCTACAATGAGCAGTTCTTC. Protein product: CACRSTGTSYNEQFF.

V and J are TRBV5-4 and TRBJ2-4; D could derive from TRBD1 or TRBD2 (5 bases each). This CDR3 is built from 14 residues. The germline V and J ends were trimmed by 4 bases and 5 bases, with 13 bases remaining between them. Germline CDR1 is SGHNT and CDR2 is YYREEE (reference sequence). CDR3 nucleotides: TGTGCCAGCAGCGACCGGGACCGACAAAACATTCAGTACTTC. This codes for CASSDRDRQNIQYF.

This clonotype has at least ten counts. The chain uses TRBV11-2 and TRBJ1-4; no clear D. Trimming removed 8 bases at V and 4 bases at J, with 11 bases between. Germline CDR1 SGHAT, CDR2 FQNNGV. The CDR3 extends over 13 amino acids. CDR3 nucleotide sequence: TGTGCCAGCGAATGGCAGAATAATGAAAAACTGTTTTTT. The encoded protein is CASEWQNNEKLFF.

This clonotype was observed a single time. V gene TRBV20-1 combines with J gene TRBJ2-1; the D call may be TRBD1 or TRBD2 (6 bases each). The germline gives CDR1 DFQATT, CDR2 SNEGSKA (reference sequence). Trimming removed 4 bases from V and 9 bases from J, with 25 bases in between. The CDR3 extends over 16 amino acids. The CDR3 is CSATVTGGTLGGEQFF. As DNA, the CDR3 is TGCAGTGCTACGGTAACAGGAGGGACATTAGGCGGTGAGCAGTTCTTC.